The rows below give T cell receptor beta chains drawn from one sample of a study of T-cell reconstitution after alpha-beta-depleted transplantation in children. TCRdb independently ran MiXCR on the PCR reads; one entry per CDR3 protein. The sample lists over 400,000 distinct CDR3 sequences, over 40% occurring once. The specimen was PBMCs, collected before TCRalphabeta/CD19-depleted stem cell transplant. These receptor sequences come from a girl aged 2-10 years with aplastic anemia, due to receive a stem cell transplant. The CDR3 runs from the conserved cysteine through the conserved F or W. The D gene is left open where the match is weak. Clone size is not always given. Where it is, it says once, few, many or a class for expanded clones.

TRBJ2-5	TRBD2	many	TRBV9	TGTGCCAGCAGCGTTAGCGGGAAGGGGACCCAGTACTTC	CASSVSGKGTQYF
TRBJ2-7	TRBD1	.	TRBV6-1	TGTGCCAGCAGTGAAAGGGACAGGGAAGACGAGCAGTACTTC	CASSERDREDEQYF
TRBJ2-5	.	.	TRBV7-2	TGTGCCAGCAACAGAGGAGGCCCCCAAGAGACCCAGTACTTC	CASNRGGPQETQYF
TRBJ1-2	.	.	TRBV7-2	TGTGCCAGCAGCTTAAGGCCGGGACGGCGGGACTATGGCTACACCTTC	CASSLRPGRRDYGYTF
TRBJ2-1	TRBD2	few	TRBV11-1	TGTGCCAGCAGACCGGGACTAGCAATTACCTACAATGAGCAGTTCTTC	CASRPGLAITYNEQFF
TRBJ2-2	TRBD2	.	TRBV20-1	TGCAGTGCCCCACGGCGGGGGACCGTCCCAACCGGGGAGCTGTTTTTT	CSAPRRGTVPTGELFF
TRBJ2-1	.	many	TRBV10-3	TGTGCCATCAGGAGGGTGGGAGTTTTAAATGAGCAGTTCTTC	CAIRRVGVLNEQFF
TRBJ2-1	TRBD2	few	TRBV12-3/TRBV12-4	TGTGCCAGCAGTTTCGGGGGGGGGGCCCGGGGACAGTTCTTC	CASSFGGGARGQFF
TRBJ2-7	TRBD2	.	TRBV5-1	TGCACCAGCAGCTTGGACGATAGCGGGGCCACCTACGAGCAGTACTTC	CTSSLDDSGATYEQYF
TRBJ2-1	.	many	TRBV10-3	TGTGCCATCAGTGAAGCAGGGTCGGATGAGCAGTTCTTC	CAISEAGSDEQFF
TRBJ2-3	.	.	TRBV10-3	TGTGCCATCAGTGAGTCGCCAGGGATGAGGGCAGATACGCAGTATTTT	CAISESPGMRADTQYF
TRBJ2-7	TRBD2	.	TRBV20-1	TGCAGTGCTCCTAGCGGGAGTATCGAGCAGTACTTC	CSAPSGSIEQYF
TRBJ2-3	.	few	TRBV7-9	TGTGCCAGCAGCCGACAATTAGATACGCAGTATTTT	CASSRQLDTQYF
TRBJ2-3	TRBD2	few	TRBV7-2	TGTGCCAGCAGCTTATTGCGGGGGGCGAGCACAGATACGCAGTATTTT	CASSLLRGASTDTQYF
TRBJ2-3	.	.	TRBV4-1	TGCGCCAGCAGCCAAGAAGAGGGGGGCCGTACAGATACGCAGTATTTT	CASSQEEGGRTDTQYF
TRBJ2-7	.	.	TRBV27	TGTGCCAGCAGTTTGACCATAGCCTACGAGCAGTACTTC	CASSLTIAYEQYF
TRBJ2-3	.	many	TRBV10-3	TGTGCCATCAGTGAGTCGACAGCACGTGGTGATACGCAGTATTTT	CAISESTARGDTQYF
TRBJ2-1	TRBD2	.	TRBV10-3	TGTGCCATCAGGGAGGGCGGGAGGAGCTCCTACAATGAGCAGTTCTTC	CAIREGGRSSYNEQFF
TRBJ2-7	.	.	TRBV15	TGTGCCACCAGCAGGGGGGCCGGGACACTCTCCTACGAGCAGTACTTC	CATSRGAGTLSYEQYF
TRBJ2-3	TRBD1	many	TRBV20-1	TGCAGTGCTAGACCGGGACAGAGCACAGATACGCAGTATTTT	CSARPGQSTDTQYF
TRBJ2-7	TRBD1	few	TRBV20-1	TGCAGTGCTAGAGATATCCGGGACAGGGGAGACGAGCAGTACTTC	CSARDIRDRGDEQYF
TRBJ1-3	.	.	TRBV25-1	TGTGCCAGCAGTGAAGACAGTCGGGAAAACACCATATATTTT	CASSEDSRENTIYF
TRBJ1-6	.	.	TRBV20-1	TGCAGTGCTAGAGGGGGGCGTTCGAGCTCCTATAATTCACCCCTCCACTTT	CSARGGRSSSYNSPLHF
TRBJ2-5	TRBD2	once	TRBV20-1	TGCAGTGCTAAACGAGCGGGATTCCTAGGAGAGACCCAGTACTTC	CSAKRAGFLGETQYF
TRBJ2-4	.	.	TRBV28	TGTGCCAGCAGTTGGGCGGTGGCCAAAAACATTCAGTACTTC	CASSWAVAKNIQYF
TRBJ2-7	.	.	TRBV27	TGTGCCAGCAGTCCACGGGCAGGGAGGATGTACGAGCAGTACTTC	CASSPRAGRMYEQYF
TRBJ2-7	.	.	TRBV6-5	TGTGCCAGCAGTTACGACAACTACGAGCAGTACTTC	CASSYDNYEQYF
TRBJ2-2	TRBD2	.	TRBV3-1	TGTGCCAGCAGCCATTGGGACTACAACACCGGGGAGCTGTTTTTT	CASSHWDYNTGELFF
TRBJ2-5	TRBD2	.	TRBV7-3	TGTGCCAGCAGCTCCGTAGCGGGGGGGAGAGAGACCCAGTACTTC	CASSSVAGGRETQYF
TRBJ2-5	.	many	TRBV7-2	TGTGCCAGCAGCTTAACCAACCTGTACCAAGAGACCCAGTACTTC	CASSLTNLYQETQYF
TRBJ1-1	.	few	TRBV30	TGTGCCTGGAGGGATTTGAAGAACACTGAAGCTTTCTTT	CAWRDLKNTEAFF